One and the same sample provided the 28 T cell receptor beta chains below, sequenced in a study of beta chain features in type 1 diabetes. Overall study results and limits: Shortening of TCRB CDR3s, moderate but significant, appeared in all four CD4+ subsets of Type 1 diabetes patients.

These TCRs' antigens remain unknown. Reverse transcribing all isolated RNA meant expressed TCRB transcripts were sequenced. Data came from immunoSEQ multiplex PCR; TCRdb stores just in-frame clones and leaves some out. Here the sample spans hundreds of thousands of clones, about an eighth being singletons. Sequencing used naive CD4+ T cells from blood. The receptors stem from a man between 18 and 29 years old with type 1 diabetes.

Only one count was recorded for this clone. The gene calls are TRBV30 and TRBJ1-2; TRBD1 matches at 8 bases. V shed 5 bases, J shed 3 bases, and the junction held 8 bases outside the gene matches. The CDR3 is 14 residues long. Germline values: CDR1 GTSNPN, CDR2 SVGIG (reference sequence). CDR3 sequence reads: CAWGVGQGYYGYTF. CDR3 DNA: TGTGCCTGGGGAGTTGGACAGGGATACTATGGCTACACCTTC.

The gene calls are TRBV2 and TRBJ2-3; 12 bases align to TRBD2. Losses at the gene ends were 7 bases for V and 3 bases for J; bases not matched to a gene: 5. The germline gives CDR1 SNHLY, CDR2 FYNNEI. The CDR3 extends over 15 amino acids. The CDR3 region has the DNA TGTGCCAGCAAAGGACTAGCGGGGAAAACAGATACGCAGTATTTT. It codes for CASKGLAGKTDTQYF.

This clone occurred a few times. The CDR3 loop reads CASSQDTDQPQHF. The DNA of the CDR3 is TGTGCCAGCAGCCAAGATACTGATCAGCCCCAGCATTTT. V and J are TRBV4-2 and TRBJ1-5; no reliable D call. The V gene lost 0 bases and the J gene lost 5 bases, with 5 bases spanning the gap. CDR3 length equals 13 residues. From germline, CDR1 is LGHNA and CDR2 YNFKEQ.

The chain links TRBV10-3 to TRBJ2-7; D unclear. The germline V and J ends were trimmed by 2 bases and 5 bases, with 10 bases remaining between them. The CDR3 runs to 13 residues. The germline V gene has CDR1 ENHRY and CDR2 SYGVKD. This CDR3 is CAISEPPLNEQYF. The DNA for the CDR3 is TGTGCCATCAGTGAGCCCCCGCTTAACGAGCAGTACTTC.

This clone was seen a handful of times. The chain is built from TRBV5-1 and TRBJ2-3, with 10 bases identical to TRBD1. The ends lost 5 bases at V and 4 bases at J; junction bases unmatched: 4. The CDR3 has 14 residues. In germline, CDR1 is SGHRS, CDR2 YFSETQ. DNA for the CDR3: TGCGCCAGCAGATACGGACAGGGGGCAGATACGCAGTATTTT. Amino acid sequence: CASRYGQGADTQYF.

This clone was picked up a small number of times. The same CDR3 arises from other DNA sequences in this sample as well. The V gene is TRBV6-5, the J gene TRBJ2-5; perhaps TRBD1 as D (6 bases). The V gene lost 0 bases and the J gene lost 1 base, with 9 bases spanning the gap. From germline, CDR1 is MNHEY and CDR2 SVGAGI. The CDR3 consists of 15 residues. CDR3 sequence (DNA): TGTGCCAGCAGTTACTCGAGGGGGACCCAAGAGACCCAGTACTTC. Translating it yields CASSYSRGTQETQYF.

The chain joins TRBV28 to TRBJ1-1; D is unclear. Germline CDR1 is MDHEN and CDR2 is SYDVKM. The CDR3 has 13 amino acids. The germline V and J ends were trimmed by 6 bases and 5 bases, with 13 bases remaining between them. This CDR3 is CASSWTGGTEAFF. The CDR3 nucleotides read TGTGCCAGCAGCTGGACTGGAGGGACTGAAGCTTTCTTT.

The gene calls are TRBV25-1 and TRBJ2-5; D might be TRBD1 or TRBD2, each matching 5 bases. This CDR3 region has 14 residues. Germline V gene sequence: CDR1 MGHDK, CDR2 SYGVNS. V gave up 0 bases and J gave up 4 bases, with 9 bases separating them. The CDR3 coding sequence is TGTGCCAGCAGTGAATATCTGAGGGGAGAGACCCAGTACTTC. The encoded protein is CASSEYLRGETQYF.

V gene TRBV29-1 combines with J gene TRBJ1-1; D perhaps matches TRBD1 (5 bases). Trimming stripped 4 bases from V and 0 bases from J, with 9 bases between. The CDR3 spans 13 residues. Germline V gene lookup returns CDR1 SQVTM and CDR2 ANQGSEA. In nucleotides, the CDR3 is TGCAGCGTTGCACACAGGATGAACACTGAAGCTTTCTTT. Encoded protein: CSVAHRMNTEAFF.

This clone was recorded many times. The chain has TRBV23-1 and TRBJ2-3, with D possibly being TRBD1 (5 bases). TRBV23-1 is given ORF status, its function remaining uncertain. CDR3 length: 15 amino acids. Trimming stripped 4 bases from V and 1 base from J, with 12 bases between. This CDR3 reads CASSPGKLGTDTQYF. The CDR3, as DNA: TGCGCCAGCAGTCCAGGGAAGTTGGGCACAGATACGCAGTATTTT.

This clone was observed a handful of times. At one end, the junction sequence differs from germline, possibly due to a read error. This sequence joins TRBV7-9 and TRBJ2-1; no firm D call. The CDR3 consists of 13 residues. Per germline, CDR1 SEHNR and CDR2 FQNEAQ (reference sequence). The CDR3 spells CASSHATVPREVF. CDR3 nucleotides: TGTGCCAGCAGCCACGCCACAGTCCCCCGCGAGGTCTTC.

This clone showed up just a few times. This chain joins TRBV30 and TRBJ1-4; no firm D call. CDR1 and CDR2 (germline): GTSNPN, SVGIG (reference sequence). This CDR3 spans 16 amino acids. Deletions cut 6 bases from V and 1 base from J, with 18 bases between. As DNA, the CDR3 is TGTGCCTGTGGAAACAAACTCCACATAACTAATGAAAAACTGTTTTTT. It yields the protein CACGNKLHITNEKLFF.

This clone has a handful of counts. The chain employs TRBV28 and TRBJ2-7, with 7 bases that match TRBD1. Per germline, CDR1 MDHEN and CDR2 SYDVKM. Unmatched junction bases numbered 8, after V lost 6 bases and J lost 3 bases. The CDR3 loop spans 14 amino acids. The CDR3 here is CASRPTGLVYEQYF. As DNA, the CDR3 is TGTGCCAGCAGACCGACAGGGTTGGTCTACGAGCAGTACTTC.

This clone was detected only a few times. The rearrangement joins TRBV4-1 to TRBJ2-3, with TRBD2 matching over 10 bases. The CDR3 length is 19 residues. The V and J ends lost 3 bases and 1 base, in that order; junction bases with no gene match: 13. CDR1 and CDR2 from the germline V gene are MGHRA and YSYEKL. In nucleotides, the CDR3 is TGCGCCAGCAGCCACCGCTGGGTTCTACTAGCGGGGCGCACAGATACGCAGTATTTT. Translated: CASSHRWVLLAGRTDTQYF.

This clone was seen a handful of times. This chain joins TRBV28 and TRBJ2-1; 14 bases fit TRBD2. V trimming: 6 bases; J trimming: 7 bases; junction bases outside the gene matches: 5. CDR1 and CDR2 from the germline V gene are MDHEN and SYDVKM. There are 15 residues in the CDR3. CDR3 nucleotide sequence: TGTGCCAGCAGGCGGACTAGCGGGGGGTGGAATGAGCAGTTCTTC. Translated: CASRRTSGGWNEQFF.

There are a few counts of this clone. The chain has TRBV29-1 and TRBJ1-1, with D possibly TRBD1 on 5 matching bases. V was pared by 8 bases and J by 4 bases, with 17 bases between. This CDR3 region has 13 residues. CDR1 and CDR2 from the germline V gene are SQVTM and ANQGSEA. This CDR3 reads CSLGTLGGTEAFF. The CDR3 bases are TGCAGCCTCGGGACCCTTGGGGGCACTGAAGCTTTCTTT.

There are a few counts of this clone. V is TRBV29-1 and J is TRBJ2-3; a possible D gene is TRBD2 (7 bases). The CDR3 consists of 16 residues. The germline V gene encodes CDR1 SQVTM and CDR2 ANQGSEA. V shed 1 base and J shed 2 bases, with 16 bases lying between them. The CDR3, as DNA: TGCAGCGTTGAAGGGGAGGGAGGGGGTCTCACAGATACGCAGTATTTT. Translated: CSVEGEGGGLTDTQYF.

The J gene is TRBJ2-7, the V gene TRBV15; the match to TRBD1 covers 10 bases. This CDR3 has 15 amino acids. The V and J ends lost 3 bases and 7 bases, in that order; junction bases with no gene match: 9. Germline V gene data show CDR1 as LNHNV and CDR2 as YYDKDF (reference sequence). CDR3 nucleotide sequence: TGTGCCACCAGCAGGTCCGGGACAGGGGTGTGGGAGCAGTACTTC. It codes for CATSRSGTGVWEQYF.

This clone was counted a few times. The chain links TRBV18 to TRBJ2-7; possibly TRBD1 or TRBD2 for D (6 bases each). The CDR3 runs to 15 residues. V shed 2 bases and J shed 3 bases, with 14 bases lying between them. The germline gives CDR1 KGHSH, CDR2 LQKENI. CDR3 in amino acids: CASSPGGGEVYEQYF. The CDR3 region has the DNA TGTGCCAGCTCACCAGGAGGGGGTGAGGTCTACGAGCAGTACTTC. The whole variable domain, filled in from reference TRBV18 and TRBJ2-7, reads NAGVMQNPRHLVRRRGQEARLRCSPMKGHSHVYWYRQLPEEGLKFMVYLQKENIIDESGMPKERFSAEFPKEGPSILRIQQVVRGDSAAYFCASSPGGGEVYEQYFGPGTRLTVT.

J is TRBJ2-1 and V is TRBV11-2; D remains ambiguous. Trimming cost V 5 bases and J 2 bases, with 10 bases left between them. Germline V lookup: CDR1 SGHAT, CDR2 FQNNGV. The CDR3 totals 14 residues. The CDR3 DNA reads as TGTGCCAGCAGCCGCGCCAATACCTACAATGAGCAGTTCTTC. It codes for CASSRANTYNEQFF.

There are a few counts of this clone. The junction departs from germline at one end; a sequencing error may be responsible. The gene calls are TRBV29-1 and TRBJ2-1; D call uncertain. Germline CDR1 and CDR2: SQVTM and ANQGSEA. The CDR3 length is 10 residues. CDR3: CSAEWNEQFF. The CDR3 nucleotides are TGCAGCGCTGAATGGAATGAGCAGTTCTTC.

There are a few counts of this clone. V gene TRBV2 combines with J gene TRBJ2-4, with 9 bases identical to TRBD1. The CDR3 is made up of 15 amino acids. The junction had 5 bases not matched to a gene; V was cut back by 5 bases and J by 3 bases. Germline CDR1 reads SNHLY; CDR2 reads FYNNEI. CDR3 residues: CASSLQGAVKNIQYF. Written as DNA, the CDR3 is TGTGCCAGCAGTTTACAGGGGGCGGTCAAAAACATTCAGTACTTC.

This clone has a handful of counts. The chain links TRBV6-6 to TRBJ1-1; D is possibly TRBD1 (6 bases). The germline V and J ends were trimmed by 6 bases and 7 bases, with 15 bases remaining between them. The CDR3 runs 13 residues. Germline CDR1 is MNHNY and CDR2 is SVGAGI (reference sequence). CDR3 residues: CASSPPQGHEAFF. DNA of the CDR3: TGTGCCAGCAGCCCCCCACAGGGCCATGAAGCTTTCTTT.

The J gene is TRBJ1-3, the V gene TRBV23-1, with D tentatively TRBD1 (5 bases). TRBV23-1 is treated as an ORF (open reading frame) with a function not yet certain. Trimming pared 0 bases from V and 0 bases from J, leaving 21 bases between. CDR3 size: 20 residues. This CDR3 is CASSQSIPRVYRDSGNTIYF. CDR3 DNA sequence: TGCGCCAGCAGTCAATCGATCCCCAGGGTTTATCGCGACTCTGGAAACACCATATATTTT.

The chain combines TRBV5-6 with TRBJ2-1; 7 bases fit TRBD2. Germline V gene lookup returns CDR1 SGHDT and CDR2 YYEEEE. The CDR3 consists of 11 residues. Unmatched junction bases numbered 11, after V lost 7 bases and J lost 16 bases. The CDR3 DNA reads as TGTGCCAGCGTATGGGCGGGGGAAATATTCTTC. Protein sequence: CASVWAGEIFF.

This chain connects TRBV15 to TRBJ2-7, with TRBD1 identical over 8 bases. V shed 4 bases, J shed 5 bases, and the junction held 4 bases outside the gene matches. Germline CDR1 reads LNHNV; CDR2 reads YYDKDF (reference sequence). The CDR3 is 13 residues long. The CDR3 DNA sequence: TGTGCCACCAGCATCTACAGGGGGAACGAGCAGTACTTC. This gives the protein CATSIYRGNEQYF.

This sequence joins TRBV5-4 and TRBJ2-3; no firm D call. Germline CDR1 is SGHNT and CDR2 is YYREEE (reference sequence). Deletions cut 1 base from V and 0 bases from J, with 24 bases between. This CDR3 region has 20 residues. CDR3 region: CASSLIRTTRWIHSTDTQYF. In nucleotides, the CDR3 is TGTGCCAGCAGCTTGATTAGAACGACCCGCTGGATTCATAGCACAGATACGCAGTATTTT.

CDR3 DNA: TGTGCCAGCAGCAACCGGGACTTCCTCCACAATGAGCAGTTCTTC. The encoded protein is CASSNRDFLHNEQFF. The chain has TRBV7-8 and TRBJ2-1; D is perhaps TRBD2 (6 bases). Germline V gene data show CDR1 as SGHVS and CDR2 as FQNEAQ. V lost 5 bases and J 5 bases, leaving 16 bases between the germline ends. CDR3 length: 15 amino acids.